The clone carrying this TCR beta chain occurred once. The CDR3 is 14 amino acids. Germline CDR1 and CDR2: WSHSY and SAAADI. V lost 7 bases to trimming and J lost 0 bases; unmatched junction nucleotides: 3. This record comes from a study of blood T cell repertoires in COVID-19. Study information: Some COVID-19 samples were acute and others convalescent; all came from the United States, Italy and Spain. T cells, B-cell-depleted T cells, or PBMCs supplied cDNA or gDNA.

In the source study's methods: How many nucleated cells were present was estimated from reference gene primer amplification. Assay used: immunoSEQ multiplex PCR; TCRdb lists only in-frame clones, some missing. The V and J calls and the clone size are those of that table, but D and trimming were determined from the DNA. Among fewer than 250,000 clones listed, about 88% were seen once. The receptor was derived from a man in his 70s with acute or convalescent COVID-19. This rearrangement joins TRBV10-2 to TRBJ1-5; the match to TRBD1 covers 7 bases. The sequenced sample was peripheral blood. For the CDR3, the DNA is TGCGCCAGCACGACAGGGAATAGCAATCAGCCCCAGCATTTT. It is translated as CASTTGNSNQPQHF.